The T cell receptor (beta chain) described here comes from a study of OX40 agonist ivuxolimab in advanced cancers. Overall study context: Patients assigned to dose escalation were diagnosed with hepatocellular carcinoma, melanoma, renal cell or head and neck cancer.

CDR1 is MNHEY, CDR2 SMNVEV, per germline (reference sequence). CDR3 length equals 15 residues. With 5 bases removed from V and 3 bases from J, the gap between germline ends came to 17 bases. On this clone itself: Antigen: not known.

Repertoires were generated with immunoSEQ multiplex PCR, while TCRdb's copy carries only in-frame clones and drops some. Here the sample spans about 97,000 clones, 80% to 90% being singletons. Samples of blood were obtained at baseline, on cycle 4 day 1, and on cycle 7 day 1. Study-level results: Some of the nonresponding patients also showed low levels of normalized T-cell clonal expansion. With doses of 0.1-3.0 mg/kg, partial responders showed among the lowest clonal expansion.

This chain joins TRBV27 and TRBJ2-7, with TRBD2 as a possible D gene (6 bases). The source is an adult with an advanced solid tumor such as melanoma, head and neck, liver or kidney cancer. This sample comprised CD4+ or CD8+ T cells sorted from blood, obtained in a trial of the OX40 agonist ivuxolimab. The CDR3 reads CASSPVSGHIYEQYF. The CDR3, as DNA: TGTGCCAGCAGTCCCGTTAGCGGCCATATCTACGAGCAGTACTTC.